This T cell receptor beta chain came from a study of blood T cell repertoires in COVID-19. Study as a whole: The analysed material was cDNA or gDNA that came from T cells, B-cell-depleted T cells, or PBMCs.

The table came from immunoSEQ multiplex PCR; TCRdb's copy has only in-frame clones and leaves some out. The sample records 80,000 to 100,000 clones, around four fifths being singletons. Trimming cost V 3 bases and J 5 bases; bases outside gene matches: 15. Germline assignment: CDR1 MDHEN and CDR2 SYDVKM. The CDR3 runs 19 residues. The sequence was obtained from a human donor in a cohort sampled during active COVID-19. The specimen sequenced was peripheral blood. The chain has TRBV28 and TRBJ2-1, with 11 bases fitting TRBD2. CDR3 region: CASSFISRTSGHIHNEQFF. The CDR3, as DNA: TGTGCCAGCAGTTTTATCTCCAGGACTAGCGGGCATATTCACAATGAGCAGTTCTTC.